This T cell receptor (beta chain) came from a study of T cells in Graves' hyperthyroidism and ophthalmopathy. There were TCR beta CDR3 regions amplified from RNA transcripts. In the first-round RT-PCR of the TCR CDR3, the HTBI primer set was used. TCRdb processed the multiplex PCR reads anew with MiXCR; each CDR3 protein has one entry. The top ten clones hold over 70% of a sample with about 360,000 distinct CDR3 sequences, 20% to 25% of them seen once. The length of the CDR3 is 11 residues. V was trimmed by 8 bases and J by 2 bases, leaving 5 bases between them. Germline V gives CDR1 SEHNR, CDR2 FQNEAQ (reference sequence).

This chain uses TRBV7-9 with TRBJ2-3; D is ambiguous. The TCR was taken from a man in his forties or fifties with Graves' hyperthyroidism. Material for sequencing was blood. CDR3 sequence reads: CASQTTDTQYF. The CDR3 nucleotides read TGTGCCAGCCAGACCACAGATACGCAGTATTTT.